This T cell receptor (beta chain) appears in the sequencing data of a study of T cell repertoires in cytomegalovirus infection. Study overall: Through public TCR beta signatures, both CMV infection and matching HLA type were indicated. Overall study findings and caveats: HLA-C-restricted CMV clonotypes gave the most frequent clonotype in two of eight donors.

TCRdb called the reads again in MiXCR, with one record for every CDR3 protein. The sample lists 150,000 to 200,000 distinct CDR3 sequences; approximately 19% were seen once. As to this clonotype: Its target is unknown.

The sample comprised PBMCs. This clonotype was obtained from a human donor in good health (CMV status not recorded). Some clones in this sample may be carry-over from other donors' samples.

CDR3 loop: CASSPEGRPNSPLHF. CDR3 coding DNA: TGCGCCAGCAGCCCCGAAGGGCGGCCTAATTCACCCCTCCACTTT. This rearrangement joins TRBV4-1 to TRBJ1-6, with unresolved D. Between the trimmed V and J ends, which lost 4 bases and 6 bases, there was a span of 13 bases. The germline V gene has CDR1 MGHRA and CDR2 YSYEKL. This CDR3 is 15 amino acids long.